This T cell receptor beta chain was captured by sequencing in a study of T-cell reconstitution after alpha-beta-depleted transplantation in children. The CDR3 spans 14 residues. Germline V gene data show CDR1 as WSHSY and CDR2 as SAAADI. Trimming took off 5 bases at V and 5 bases at J, with 15 bases between the two ends. Regarding this clonotype: As yet, its antigen is unknown.

The authors prepared the TCRbeta library with unique molecular identifiers. TCRdb used MiXCR to reprocess the PCR reads, holding one entry per CDR3 protein. Of approximately 500,000 distinct CDR3 sequences in the sample, over 9.5% are singletons; the top ten hold roughly 2%. Whole-study results and caveats: T-cell numbers and diversity, one year after transplant, stemmed largely from T cells that were newly produced.

The chain carries TRBV10-2 and TRBJ2-5; tentatively, D is TRBD1 (5 bases). This receptor was taken from a child younger than 10 with inherited bone marrow failure, due to receive a stem cell transplant. Sample: PBMCs, taken before TCRalphabeta/CD19-depleted stem cell transplant. The CDR3 coding sequence is TGCGCCAGCAGTCTATCAGGGTTTTGGGAGACCCAGTACTTC. It codes for CASSLSGFWETQYF.